A selection of T cell receptor beta chains follows, all from one sample in a study of shared clonotypes between healthy human individuals. Libraries were prepared by immunoSEQ multiplex PCR; TCRdb keeps only in-frame clonotypes and omits some of them. In the table there are hundreds of thousands of clones, about 96% of which are singletons. Sequencing input: naive CD4+ T cells sorted from blood. These receptors were taken from a woman aged 25 to 45 in good health. Both conserved end residues are part of each CDR3. A D gene is named only where the DNA matches it firmly.

>NA|16|TRBJ1-5|TRBV19
CASSTSELYSNQPQHF
>NA|13|TRBJ2-5|TRBV7-8
CASSLTLGETQYF
>NA|14|TRBJ2-1|TRBV7-9
CASSLDGDYNEQFF
>TRBD2|17|TRBJ2-3|TRBV4-1
CASSQTPGLGYTDTQYF
>NA|15|TRBJ2-1|TRBV28
CASSLTSKAYNEQFF
>TRBD1|16|TRBJ2-2|TRBV7-2
CASRRPRQGVSWELFF
>NA|11|TRBJ1-2|TRBV7-2
CASSRNYGYTF
>TRBD1|20|TRBJ2-5|TRBV28
CASRGRQGGRTGKQKETQYF
>NA|15|TRBJ1-5|TRBV2
CASSEARGGNQPQHF
>NA|16|TRBJ1-4|TRBV18
CASSPLETGPNEKLFF